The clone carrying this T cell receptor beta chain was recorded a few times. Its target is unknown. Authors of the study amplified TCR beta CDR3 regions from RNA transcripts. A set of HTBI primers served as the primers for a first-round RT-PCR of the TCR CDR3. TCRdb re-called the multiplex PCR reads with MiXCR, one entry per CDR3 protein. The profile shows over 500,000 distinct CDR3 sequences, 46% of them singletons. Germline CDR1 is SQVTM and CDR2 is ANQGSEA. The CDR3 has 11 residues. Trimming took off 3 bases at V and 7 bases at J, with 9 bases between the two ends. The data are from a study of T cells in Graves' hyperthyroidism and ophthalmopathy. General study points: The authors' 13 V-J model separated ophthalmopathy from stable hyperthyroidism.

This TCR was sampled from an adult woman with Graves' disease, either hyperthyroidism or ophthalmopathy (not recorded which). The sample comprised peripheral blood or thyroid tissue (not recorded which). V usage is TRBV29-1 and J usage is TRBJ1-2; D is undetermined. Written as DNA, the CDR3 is TGCAGCGTTGAGGGGTCCGGTGGCTACACCTTC. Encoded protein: CSVEGSGGYTF. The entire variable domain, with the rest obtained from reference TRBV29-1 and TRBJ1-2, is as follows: SAVISQKPSRDICQRGTSLTIQCQVDSQVTMMFWYRQQPGQSLTLIATANQGSEATYESGFVIDKFPISRPNLTFSTLTVSNMSPEDSSIYLCSVEGSGGYTFGSGTRLTVV.